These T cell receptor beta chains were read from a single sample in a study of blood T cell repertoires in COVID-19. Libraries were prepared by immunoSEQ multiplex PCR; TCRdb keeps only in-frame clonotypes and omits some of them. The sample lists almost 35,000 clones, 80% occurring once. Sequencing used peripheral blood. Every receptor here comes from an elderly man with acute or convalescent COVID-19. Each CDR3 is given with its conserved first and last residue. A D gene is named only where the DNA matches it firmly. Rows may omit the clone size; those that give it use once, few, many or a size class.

CDR3 protein: CASSTDFNTGELFF
CDR3 DNA: TGTGCCAGCAGTACGGACTTTAACACCGGGGAGCTGTTTTTT
D gene: -
clone size: -
V gene: TRBV6-5
J gene: TRBJ2-2

CDR3 protein: CASSQDDGGDQPQHF
CDR3 DNA: TGCGCCAGCAGCCAAGATGATGGAGGGGATCAGCCCCAGCATTTT
D gene: -
clone size: -
V gene: TRBV4-3
J gene: TRBJ1-5

CDR3 protein: CASSLGLAGGFNTQYF
CDR3 DNA: TGTGCCAGCAGTTTGGGACTAGCGGGCGGTTTCAATACGCAGTATTTT
D gene: TRBD2
clone size: once
V gene: TRBV27
J gene: TRBJ2-3

CDR3 protein: CASKFTSGVGETQYF
CDR3 DNA: TGTGCCAGCAAGTTCACTAGCGGGGTGGGGGAGACCCAGTACTTC
D gene: TRBD2
clone size: -
V gene: TRBV2
J gene: TRBJ2-5

CDR3 protein: CASSQEREGGYTF
CDR3 DNA: TGTGCCAGCAGCCAAGAGAGGGAGGGAGGCTACACCTTC
D gene: -
clone size: few
V gene: TRBV3-1/TRBV3-2
J gene: TRBJ1-2

CDR3 protein: CASSESNRGSSYNEQFF
CDR3 DNA: TGTGCCAGCAGCGAATCCAACAGGGGAAGCTCCTACAATGAGCAGTTCTTC
D gene: TRBD1
clone size: -
V gene: TRBV9
J gene: TRBJ2-1

CDR3 protein: CASSSRGQGEQPQHF
CDR3 DNA: TGTGCCAGCAGTTCCCGAGGACAGGGTGAACAGCCCCAGCATTTT
D gene: TRBD1
clone size: once
V gene: TRBV6-2/TRBV6-3
J gene: TRBJ1-5

CDR3 protein: CASSLGGTDTQYF
CDR3 DNA: TGCGCCAGCAGCCTCGGGGGCACAGATACGCAGTATTTT
D gene: -
clone size: many
V gene: TRBV5-1
J gene: TRBJ2-3

CDR3 protein: CASSQDAGPYNYGYTF
CDR3 DNA: TGCGCCAGCAGCCAAGATGCTGGGCCGTATAACTATGGCTACACCTTC
D gene: -
clone size: -
V gene: TRBV4-3
J gene: TRBJ1-2

CDR3 protein: CSVIGIAGVVDTQYF
CDR3 DNA: TGCAGCGTTATAGGAATAGCGGGAGTTGTAGATACGCAGTATTTT
D gene: TRBD2
clone size: -
V gene: TRBV29-1
J gene: TRBJ2-3

CDR3 protein: CASSLGWTGASTGELFF
CDR3 DNA: TGCGCCAGCAGCTTGGGATGGACAGGGGCGAGCACCGGGGAGCTGTTTTTT
D gene: TRBD1
clone size: -
V gene: TRBV5-1
J gene: TRBJ2-2

CDR3 protein: CASSLDTGNYNEQFF
CDR3 DNA: TGCGCCAGCAGCTTGGATACAGGCAATTACAATGAGCAGTTCTTC
D gene: -
clone size: -
V gene: TRBV5-1
J gene: TRBJ2-1

CDR3 protein: CASSQDRAVAGLNEQYF
CDR3 DNA: TGTGCCAGCAGCCAAGATCGAGCGGTAGCGGGGCTAAACGAGCAGTACTTC
D gene: TRBD2
clone size: few
V gene: TRBV4-2
J gene: TRBJ2-7

CDR3 protein: CASNQGVCYGYTF
CDR3 DNA: TGTGCCAGCAACCAGGGTGTGTGCTATGGCTACACCTTC
D gene: -
clone size: -
V gene: TRBV11-3
J gene: TRBJ1-2

CDR3 protein: CASSLQDTQYF
CDR3 DNA: TGTGCCAGCAGCTTACAGGATACGCAGTATTTT
D gene: -
clone size: -
V gene: TRBV7-9
J gene: TRBJ2-3

CDR3 protein: CASSQVGARGETQYF
CDR3 DNA: TGTGCCAGCAGCCAAGTAGGGGCCCGCGGTGAGACCCAGTACTTC
D gene: -
clone size: -
V gene: TRBV3-1/TRBV3-2
J gene: TRBJ2-5

CDR3 protein: CASSLRYEQYF
CDR3 DNA: TGTGCCAGCAGCTTACGGTACGAGCAGTACTTC
D gene: -
clone size: many
V gene: TRBV11-2
J gene: TRBJ2-7

CDR3 protein: CASSRDFGGEQYF
CDR3 DNA: TGTGCCAGCAGCCGGGACTTCGGGGGCGAGCAGTACTTC
D gene: -
clone size: -
V gene: TRBV7-2
J gene: TRBJ2-7

CDR3 protein: CSYLTGLAGEQYF
CDR3 DNA: TGCAGCTACCTTACCGGACTAGCAGGCGAGCAGTACTTC
D gene: TRBD2
clone size: -
V gene: TRBV29-1
J gene: TRBJ2-7

CDR3 protein: CASSSPVARSQYF
CDR3 DNA: TGTGCCAGCAGCTCACCCGTAGCACGATCGCAGTATTTT
D gene: -
clone size: medium-sized
V gene: TRBV7-9
J gene: TRBJ2-3

CDR3 protein: CASSSRTGQETQYF
CDR3 DNA: TGTGCCAGCAGTTCAAGGACTGGTCAAGAGACCCAGTACTTC
D gene: -
clone size: many
V gene: TRBV27
J gene: TRBJ2-5

CDR3 protein: CASTSTRSQPQHF
CDR3 DNA: TGTGCCAGCACCTCAACCCGGAGCCAGCCCCAGCATTTT
D gene: -
clone size: -
V gene: TRBV28
J gene: TRBJ1-5

CDR3 protein: CASSLLAQDGEQYF
CDR3 DNA: TGTGCCAGCAGTTTACTAGCGCAGGACGGGGAGCAGTACTTC
D gene: -
clone size: few
V gene: TRBV28
J gene: TRBJ2-7

CDR3 protein: CASSPQDTGELFF
CDR3 DNA: TGTGCCAGCTCACCCCAGGACACCGGGGAGCTGTTTTTT
D gene: -
clone size: -
V gene: TRBV18
J gene: TRBJ2-2

CDR3 protein: CASSPSRDYQETQYF
CDR3 DNA: TGTGCCAGTAGTCCGAGCCGGGACTACCAAGAGACCCAGTACTTC
D gene: -
clone size: -
V gene: TRBV19
J gene: TRBJ2-5

CDR3 protein: CASSQDLRFTEAFF
CDR3 DNA: TGTGCCAGCAGCCAAGATCTGCGGTTCACTGAAGCTTTCTTT
D gene: -
clone size: -
V gene: TRBV3-1/TRBV3-2
J gene: TRBJ1-1